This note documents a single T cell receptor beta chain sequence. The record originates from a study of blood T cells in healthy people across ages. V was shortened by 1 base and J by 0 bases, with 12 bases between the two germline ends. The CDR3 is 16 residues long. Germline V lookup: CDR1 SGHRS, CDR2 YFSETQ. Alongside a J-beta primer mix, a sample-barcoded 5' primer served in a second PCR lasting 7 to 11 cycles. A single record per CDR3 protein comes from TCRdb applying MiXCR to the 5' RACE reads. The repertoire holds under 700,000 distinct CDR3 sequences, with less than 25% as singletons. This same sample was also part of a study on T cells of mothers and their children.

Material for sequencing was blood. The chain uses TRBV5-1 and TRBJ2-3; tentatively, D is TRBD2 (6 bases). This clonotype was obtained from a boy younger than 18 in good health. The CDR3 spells CASSLYGGASTDTQYF. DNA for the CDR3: TGCGCCAGCAGCTTGTATGGCGGGGCTAGCACAGATACGCAGTATTTT.